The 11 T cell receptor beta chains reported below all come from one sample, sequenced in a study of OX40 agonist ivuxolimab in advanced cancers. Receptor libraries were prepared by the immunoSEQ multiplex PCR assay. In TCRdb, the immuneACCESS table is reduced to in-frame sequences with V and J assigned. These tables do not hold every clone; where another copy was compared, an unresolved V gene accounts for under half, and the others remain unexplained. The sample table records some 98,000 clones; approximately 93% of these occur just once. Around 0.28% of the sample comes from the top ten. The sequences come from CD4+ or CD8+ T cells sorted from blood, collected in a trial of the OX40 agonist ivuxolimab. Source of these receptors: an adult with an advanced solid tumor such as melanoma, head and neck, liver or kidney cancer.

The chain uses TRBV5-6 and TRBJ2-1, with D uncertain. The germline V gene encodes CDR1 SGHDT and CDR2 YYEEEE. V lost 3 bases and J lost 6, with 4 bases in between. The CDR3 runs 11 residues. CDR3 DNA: TGTGCCAGCAGCTCGCTCAATGAGCAGTTCTTC. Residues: CASSSLNEQFF.

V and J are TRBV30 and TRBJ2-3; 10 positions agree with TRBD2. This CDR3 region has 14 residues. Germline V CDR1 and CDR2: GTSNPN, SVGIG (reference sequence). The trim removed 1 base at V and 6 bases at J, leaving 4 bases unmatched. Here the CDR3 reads CAWSAGTSADTQYF. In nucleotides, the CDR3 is TGTGCCTGGAGTGCCGGGACTAGCGCCGATACGCAGTATTTT. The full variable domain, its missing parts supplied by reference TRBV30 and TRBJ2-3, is SQTIHQWPATLVQPVGSPLSLECTVEGTSNPNLYWYRQAAGRGLQLLFYSVGIGQISSEVPQNLSASRPQDRQFILSSKKLLLSDSGFYLCAWSAGTSADTQYFGPGTRLTVL.

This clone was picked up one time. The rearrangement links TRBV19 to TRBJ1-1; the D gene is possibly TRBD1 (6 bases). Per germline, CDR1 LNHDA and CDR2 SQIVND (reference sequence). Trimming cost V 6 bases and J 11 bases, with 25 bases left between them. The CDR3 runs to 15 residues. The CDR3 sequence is CASSPTGSAIRGAFF. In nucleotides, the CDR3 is TGTGCCAGTAGCCCAACAGGGAGTGCTATACGCGGGGCTTTCTTT.

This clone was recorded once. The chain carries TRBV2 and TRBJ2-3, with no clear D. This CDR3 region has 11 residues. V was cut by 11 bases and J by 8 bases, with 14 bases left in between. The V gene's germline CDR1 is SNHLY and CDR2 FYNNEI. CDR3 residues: CALLQSGTQYF. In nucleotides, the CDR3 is TGTGCCCTCCTCCAGAGTGGTACGCAGTATTTT. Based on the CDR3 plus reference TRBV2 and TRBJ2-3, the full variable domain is EPEVTQTPSHQVTQMGQEVILRCVPISNHLYFYWYRQILGQKVEFLVSFYNNEISEKSEIFDDQFSVERPDGSNFTLKIRSTKLEDSAMYFCALLQSGTQYFGPGTRLTVL.

Here the CDR3 DNA reads TGTGCCAGCAGCTCAGGGTATCAGCCCCAGCATTTT. Protein product: CASSSGYQPQHF. The V gene is TRBV7-8, the J gene TRBJ1-5; D is perhaps TRBD1 (5 bases). The CDR3 covers 12 residues. CDR1 SGHVS and CDR2 FQNEAQ come from the germline V gene. V was shortened by 4 bases and J by 5 bases, with 6 bases between the two germline ends.

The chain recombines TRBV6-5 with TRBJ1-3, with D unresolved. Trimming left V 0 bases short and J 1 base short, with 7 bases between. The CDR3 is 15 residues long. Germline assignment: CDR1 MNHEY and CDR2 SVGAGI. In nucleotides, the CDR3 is TGTGCCAGCAGTTACTCGATTACGTCTGGAAACACCATATATTTT. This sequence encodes CASSYSITSGNTIYF.

This chain's CDR3 is CASSIDPRQGLNIQYF. CDR3 in DNA: TGTGCCAGTAGTATAGATCCGCGACAGGGGTTAAACATTCAGTACTTC. The J gene is TRBJ2-4, the V gene TRBV19, with 8 bases aligning to TRBD1. CDR1 is LNHDA, CDR2 SQIVND, per germline (reference sequence). The CDR3 is 16 amino acids. Unmatched junction bases numbered 7, after V lost 0 bases and J lost 6 bases.

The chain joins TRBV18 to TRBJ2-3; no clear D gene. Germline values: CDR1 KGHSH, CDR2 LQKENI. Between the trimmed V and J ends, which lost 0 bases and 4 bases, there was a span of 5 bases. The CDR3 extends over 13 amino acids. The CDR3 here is CASSPPTSDTQYF. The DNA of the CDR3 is TGTGCCAGCTCACCACCGACCTCAGATACGCAGTATTTT.

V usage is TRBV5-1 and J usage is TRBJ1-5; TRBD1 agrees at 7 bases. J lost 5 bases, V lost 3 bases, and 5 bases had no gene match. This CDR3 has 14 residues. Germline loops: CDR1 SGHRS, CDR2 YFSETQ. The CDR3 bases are TGCGCCAGCAGCTCGACAGGGAGGGATCAGCCCCAGCATTTT. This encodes CASSSTGRDQPQHF.

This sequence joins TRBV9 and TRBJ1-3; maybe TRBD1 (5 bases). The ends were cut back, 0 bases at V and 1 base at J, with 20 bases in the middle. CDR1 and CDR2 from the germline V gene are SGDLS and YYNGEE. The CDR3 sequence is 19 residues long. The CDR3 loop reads CASSVGPTWQGRSGNTIYF. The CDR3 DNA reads TGTGCCAGCAGCGTAGGCCCGACGTGGCAGGGAAGGTCTGGAAACACCATATATTTT.

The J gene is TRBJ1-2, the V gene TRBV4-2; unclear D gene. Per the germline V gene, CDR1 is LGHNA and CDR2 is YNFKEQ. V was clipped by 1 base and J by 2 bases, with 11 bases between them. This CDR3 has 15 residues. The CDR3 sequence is CASSQVSQQNYGYTF. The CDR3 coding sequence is TGTGCCAGCAGCCAAGTAAGTCAACAGAACTATGGCTACACCTTC.